This TCR beta chain is from a study of T cells in narcolepsy. About the research overall: Donors had narcolepsy type 1 or type 2, or were healthy controls. Findings of the study overall: Same-patient CSF and blood CD4+ T cell clonotypes included HCRT-specific and TRIB2-specific autoreactive ones. Blood of same and different patients, but not healthy controls, reportedly held recurring autoreactive clonotypes. In some patient and control memory CD4+ samples, autoreactive clones were absent.

On this clone itself: What it binds is not known. Other DNA sequences of this sample code for an identical CDR3.

Germline CDR1 is SNHLY and CDR2 is FYNNEI. V was shortened by 8 bases and J by 6 bases, with 5 bases between the two germline ends. The CDR3 runs to 10 residues. Repertoires were generated with immunoSEQ multiplex PCR, while TCRdb's copy carries only in-frame clones and drops some. Here the sample spans approximately 30,000 clones, roughly 86% being singletons. The sample was CD45RA- memory CD4+ T cells from PBMCs. The receptor's source is a human donor with narcolepsy. The chain is built from TRBV2 and TRBJ2-1, with D perhaps assigned TRBD1 or TRBD2 (5 bases each). In DNA form, the CDR3 reads TGTGCCAGCGGGGGCAATGAGCAGTTCTTC. Its protein product is CASGGNEQFF.